This passage covers 29 T cell receptor beta chains from one sample sequenced in a study of blood T cell repertoires in COVID-19 (dated by TCRdb to 2020 to 2022). Receptor amplification or capture employed the immunoSEQ multiplex PCR assay. Entries here come from immuneACCESS through TCRdb and include only in-frame sequences with V and J called. Some clones fail to appear in such tables; in the studies checked, an unresolved V gene covers under half of the shortfall, and the cause of the remainder is unknown. Counted in this sample were about 80,000 clones; approximately 80% of them appeared once. The ten largest clones represent approximately 12% of the sample. Specimen: peripheral blood. The receptor source for this set is a man at least 80 years old with acute or convalescent COVID-19.

The J gene is TRBJ2-7, the V gene TRBV5-4; 10 bases are a match to TRBD1. The germline V gene has CDR1 SGHNT and CDR2 YYREEE (reference sequence). V shed 2 bases and J 1 base; nucleotides not matched to a gene: 3. The CDR3 sequence is 15 residues long. CDR3 protein: CASSLGTGVSYEQYF. CDR3 sequence (DNA): TGTGCCAGCAGCTTAGGGACAGGGGTTTCCTACGAGCAGTACTTC.

V and J are TRBV6-1 and TRBJ2-7; D may be TRBD1 (6 bases). Per the germline V gene, CDR1 is MNHNS and CDR2 is SASEGT. The ends were cut back, 5 bases at V and 4 bases at J, with 12 bases in the middle. The CDR3 has 13 residues. The CDR3 here is CASSSTGLYEQYF. The CDR3, as DNA: TGTGCCAGCAGTTCCACAGGGTTGTACGAGCAGTACTTC.

The CDR3 loop reads CASSWDGTSRDNEQFF. As DNA, the CDR3 is TGTGCCAGCAGTTGGGACGGGACTAGCAGGGACAATGAGCAGTTCTTC. The gene calls are TRBV27 and TRBJ2-1; 9 bases are a match to TRBD2. This CDR3 has 16 residues. The V gene end was trimmed by 4 bases and the J gene end by 5 bases; junction bases not matched to a gene: 9. The germline V gene encodes CDR1 MNHEY and CDR2 SMNVEV (reference sequence).

This chain uses TRBV3-1 (or the pseudogene TRBV3-2) with TRBJ1-1, with 7 nucleotides matching TRBD1. This CDR3 contains 13 residues. Germline CDR1 is LGHDT and CDR2 is YNNKEL (reference sequence). The V segment lost 5 bases and the J segment 4 bases; nucleotides outside the gene matches: 4. CDR3 in DNA: TGTGCCAGCAGCGTCCGACAGGGCACTGAAGCTTTCTTT. It encodes CASSVRQGTEAFF.

V is TRBV6-5 and J is TRBJ1-1; perhaps TRBD1 as D (6 bases). Germline V gives CDR1 MNHEY, CDR2 SVGAGI. The V end lost 0 bases, the J end lost 6 bases, and 14 bases lay between the germline ends. The CDR3 length is 15 residues. The CDR3 nucleotides are TGTGCCAGCAGTTACTCCCCACAGGGCGCGGCTGAAGCTTTCTTT. Translated: CASSYSPQGAAEAFF.

The gene calls are TRBV7-3 and TRBJ1-2; 10 bases map to TRBD1. The J segment lost 5 bases and the V segment lost 2 bases, leaving 5 bases of the junction unmatched. This CDR3 contains 15 residues. Per the germline V gene, CDR1 is SGHTA and CDR2 is FQGTGA. This CDR3 reads CASSLFGTGVYGYTF. The CDR3 DNA follows: TGTGCCAGCAGCTTATTTGGGACAGGGGTTTATGGCTACACCTTC.

This chain joins TRBV2 and TRBJ2-5, with a weak D call TRBD1 (7 bases). The CDR3 extends over 14 amino acids. Germline V gene lookup returns CDR1 SNHLY and CDR2 FYNNEI. V gave up 5 bases and J gave up 1 base, with 11 bases separating them. The DNA of the CDR3 is TGTGCCAGCAGTCGGGGGACAGCCCAAGAGACCCAGTACTTC. Its translation: CASSRGTAQETQYF.

The chain has TRBV4-1 and TRBJ1-5, with 8 bases aligning to TRBD1. V was clipped by 2 bases and J by 7 bases; unmatched bases: 10. The CDR3 loop spans 16 amino acids. The germline CDR1 and CDR2 sequences are MGHRA and YSYEKL. CDR3 loop: CASSQLFDRGGQPQHF. The CDR3 DNA follows: TGCGCCAGCAGCCAACTATTCGACAGGGGCGGGCAGCCCCAGCATTTT.

This clone came up a few times. This chain connects TRBV2 to TRBJ1-3, with D unclear. Germline lookup yields CDR1 SNHLY and CDR2 FYNNEI. The CDR3 sequence is 12 residues long. Trimming took 4 bases from V and 7 from J, leaving 8 bases between them. CDR3 amino acids: CASSAGVNTIYF. The DNA of the CDR3 is TGTGCCAGCAGTGCCGGAGTTAACACCATATATTTT. The full variable domain, completed using reference TRBV2 and TRBJ1-3, is EPEVTQTPSHQVTQMGQEVILRCVPISNHLYFYWYRQILGQKVEFLVSFYNNEISEKSEIFDDQFSVERPDGSNFTLKIRSTKLEDSAMYFCASSAGVNTIYFGEGSWLTVV.

V usage is TRBV19 and J usage is TRBJ1-2; 7 bases agree with TRBD1. The CDR3 has 12 residues. CDR1 LNHDA and CDR2 SQIVND come from the germline V gene (reference sequence). J gave up 8 bases and V 6 bases, and 6 bases lay outside the gene matches. For the CDR3, the DNA is TGTGCCAGTAGCCGCGGACAGGTCGGCTACACCTTC. Protein sequence: CASSRGQVGYTF.

The chain joins TRBV12-3 or TRBV12-4 to TRBJ2-5; D gene uncertain. There are 12 residues in the CDR3. V dropped 3 bases and J dropped 5 bases, with 7 bases sitting between them. CDR3 residues: CASSFTRETQYF. The CDR3 DNA sequence: TGTGCCAGCAGTTTTACCAGGGAGACCCAGTACTTC.

The chain recombines TRBV3-1 (or the pseudogene TRBV3-2) with TRBJ2-5; 11 bases match TRBD2. The CDR3 length is 13 residues. With V trimmed by 9 bases and J by 5 bases, 5 bases remained unmatched. Germline CDR1 reads LGHDT; CDR2 reads YNNKEL (reference sequence). The CDR3 sequence: CASSGGVPETQYF. CDR3 DNA sequence: TGTGCCAGTAGCGGGGGGGTACCCGAGACCCAGTACTTC.

The chain is built from TRBV19 and TRBJ1-2; 10 bases are shared with TRBD1. V was pared by 4 bases and J by 1 base, with 3 bases of the junction left unmatched. The CDR3 contains 15 residues. In germline, CDR1 is LNHDA, CDR2 SQIVND (reference sequence). CDR3 DNA sequence: TGTGCCAGTAGTACCGGACAGGGGGTTAACTATGGCTACACCTTC. It specifies CASSTGQGVNYGYTF.

This chain links TRBV6-5 with TRBJ1-6; 9 bases line up with TRBD1. From germline, CDR1 is MNHEY and CDR2 SVGAGI. The CDR3 loop spans 15 amino acids. Germline trimming cut 2 bases from V and 9 bases from J; bases unmatched to any gene: 5. The CDR3 sequence is CASSYGQGRSSPLHF. CDR3 bases: TGTGCCAGCAGTTACGGACAGGGGCGCAGTTCACCCCTCCACTTT.

A single count supports this clone. V is TRBV5-6 and J is TRBJ1-3; 7 bases are a match to TRBD1. J lost 5 bases, V lost 4 bases, and 12 bases had no gene match. Germline V CDR1 and CDR2: SGHDT, YYEEEE. The CDR3 spans 16 residues. The CDR3: CASSLQGNSVRNTIYF. The CDR3 region has the DNA TGTGCCAGCAGCCTACAGGGGAACAGCGTGAGAAACACCATATATTTT.

This clone was counted between two and nine times. The rearrangement joins TRBV6-5 to TRBJ1-6, with 7 positions matching TRBD1. V lost 5 bases, J lost 7 bases, and 8 bases stayed unmatched. The CDR3 spans 15 residues. Looked up from germline, CDR1 is MNHEY and CDR2 is SVGAGI. This CDR3 is CASSTTRDSNSPLHF. The DNA for the CDR3 is TGTGCCAGCAGTACAACCCGGGACAGCAATTCACCCCTCCACTTT.

The chain recombines TRBV27 with TRBJ2-5, with 12 bases lining up with TRBD2. CDR1 is MNHEY, CDR2 SMNVEV, per germline (reference sequence). The CDR3 runs to 14 residues. Trimming took 6 bases from V and 2 from J; bases not matched to a gene: 1. The CDR3 bases are TGTGCCAGCAGAGGACTAGCGGGGCAAGAGACCCAGTACTTC. Amino acids: CASRGLAGQETQYF.

V is TRBV12-3 or TRBV12-4 and J is TRBJ1-2; tentatively, D is TRBD1 (5 bases). The CDR3 spans 12 residues. Trimming pared 4 bases from V and 5 bases from J, leaving 8 bases between. The CDR3 DNA is TGTGCCAGCAGTTCAGGGTGGTATGGCTACACCTTC. It codes for CASSSGWYGYTF.

This chain joins TRBV7-2 and TRBJ2-7; D is perhaps TRBD2 (7 bases). CDR3 size: 16 residues. Germline CDR1 reads SGHTA; CDR2 reads FQGNSA. Trimming took off 4 bases at V and 6 bases at J, with 22 bases between the two ends. The CDR3 DNA is TGTGCCAGCAGCTCCTTCCCAAGGGAGGGGGGGGTCGAGCAGTACTTC. Protein sequence: CASSSFPREGGVEQYF.

The V gene is TRBV3-1 (or the pseudogene TRBV3-2), the J gene TRBJ2-7; TRBD2 matches 10 bases. The V gene end was trimmed by 4 bases and the J gene end by 2 bases; junction bases not matched to a gene: 5. Germline CDR1 LGHDT, CDR2 YNNKEL (reference sequence). The CDR3 covers 15 residues. Written as DNA, the CDR3 is TGTGCCAGCAGCCGAGGACTAGCGGAAACCTACGAGCAGTACTTC. It translates to CASSRGLAETYEQYF.

The chain recombines TRBV9 with TRBJ2-3; D is possibly TRBD1 (5 bases). This CDR3 is 14 amino acids long. V gave up 3 bases and J gave up 4 bases, with 12 bases separating them. The germline V gene encodes CDR1 SGDLS and CDR2 YYNGEE. CDR3 sequence: CASSGRQSADTQYF. The CDR3 DNA sequence: TGTGCCAGCAGCGGCAGACAGAGTGCAGATACGCAGTATTTT.

The V call is TRBV5-1, the J call TRBJ2-1, with TRBD1 as a possible D gene (6 bases). CDR1 SGHRS and CDR2 YFSETQ come from the germline V gene. The CDR3 is 15 amino acids. With 0 bases removed from V and 2 bases from J, the gap between germline ends came to 9 bases. The CDR3 coding sequence is TGCGCCAGCAGCTTGGGACAGGCCGCCTACAATGAGCAGTTCTTC. Translated: CASSLGQAAYNEQFF.

This clone showed up just a few times. The chain links TRBV19 to TRBJ1-6, with D maybe TRBD1 (5 bases). CDR1 is LNHDA, CDR2 SQIVND, per germline (reference sequence). The CDR3 has 14 amino acids. Trimming removed 6 bases at V and 7 bases at J, with 13 bases between. The CDR3 coding sequence is TGTGCCAGTAGCCCCGGGAGGACAAATTCACCCCTCCACTTT. It encodes CASSPGRTNSPLHF.

This chain links TRBV18 with TRBJ1-1; D is uncertain. Germline loops: CDR1 KGHSH, CDR2 LQKENI. V shed 3 bases and J shed 1 base, with 9 bases lying between them. CDR3 length equals 14 residues. CDR3 nucleotide sequence: TGTGCCAGCTCACCGGGCACCCAGAACACTGAAGCTTTCTTT. Its translation is CASSPGTQNTEAFF.

DNA for the CDR3: TGTGCCAGCAGCTTGTCAGGTACTAACTATGGCTACACCTTC. Residues: CASSLSGTNYGYTF. The chain recombines TRBV5-4 with TRBJ1-2, with D unresolved. Germline V gene data show CDR1 as SGHNT and CDR2 as YYREEE (reference sequence). There are 14 residues in the CDR3. With 1 base removed from V and 0 bases from J, the gap between germline ends came to 7 bases.

The rearrangement joins TRBV5-5 to TRBJ1-5; TRBD1 matches at 8 bases. CDR1 is SGHKS, CDR2 YYEKEE, per germline (reference sequence). The CDR3 spans 14 residues. With 3 bases clipped from V and 7 bases from J, the junction kept 6 bases outside the gene matches. CDR3 DNA sequence: TGTGCCAGCAGCTCCGTGACAGGGGACCAGCCCCAGCATTTT. It translates to CASSSVTGDQPQHF. Based on the CDR3 plus reference TRBV5-5 and TRBJ1-5, the full variable domain is DAGVTQSPTHLIKTRGQQVTLRCSPISGHKSVSWYQQVLGQGPQFIFQYYEKEERGRGNFPDRFSARQFPNYSSELNVNALLLGDSALYLCASSSVTGDQPQHFGDGTRLSIL.

The chain joins TRBV18 to TRBJ1-1, with a weak D call TRBD1 (5 bases). Trimming removed 3 bases from V and 0 bases from J, with 11 bases in between. This CDR3 is built from 15 residues. Germline CDR1 and CDR2: KGHSH and LQKENI. CDR3: CASSPGPQVNTEAFF. The CDR3 coding sequence is TGTGCCAGCTCACCGGGGCCTCAAGTGAACACTGAAGCTTTCTTT.

V and J are TRBV5-1 and TRBJ2-1; TRBD2 is a possible D gene (5 bases). Trimming pared 4 bases from V and 4 bases from J, leaving 12 bases between. The CDR3 totals 14 residues. In germline, CDR1 is SGHRS, CDR2 YFSETQ. CDR3 in DNA: TGCGCCAGCAGCCCCGCGGGCAGTTACAATGAGCAGTTCTTC. It codes for CASSPAGSYNEQFF. The complete variable domain, with remaining parts taken from reference TRBV5-1 and TRBJ2-1, reads KAGVTQTPRYLIKTRGQQVTLSCSPISGHRSVSWYQQTPGQGLQFLFEYFSETQRNKGNFPGRFSGRQFSNSRSEMNVSTLELGDSALYLCASSPAGSYNEQFFGPGTRLTVL.

J is TRBJ1-2 and V is TRBV10-3; TRBD1 aligns across 9 bases. Trimming took 7 bases from V and 7 from J; bases not matched to a gene: 10. Per the germline V gene, CDR1 is ENHRY and CDR2 is SYGVKD. The CDR3 covers 14 residues. The CDR3 loop is CAIKVGDRDSGYTF. The CDR3 nucleotides are TGTGCCATCAAGGTTGGGGACAGGGACTCTGGCTACACCTTC.